The T cell receptor (beta chain) under discussion was sequenced for a study of T-cell reconstitution after alpha-beta-depleted transplantation in children. The TCRbeta library was prepared with unique molecular identifiers. TCRdb itself ran the PCR reads through MiXCR, one entry per CDR3 protein. Of about 980,000 distinct CDR3 sequences in the sample, 25% to 30% are singletons; the top ten hold over 25%. The CDR3 length is 17 residues. The V and J ends lost 6 bases and 0 bases, in that order; junction bases with no gene match: 9. Study-wide points: T-cell numbers and diversity, one year after transplant, stemmed largely from T cells that were newly produced. Surviving recipient T cells and intrathymic progenitors accounted for some patients' high TCRbeta diversity at day 60. Several hundred expanded graft clones reportedly supplied alpha-beta T cells about two months after transplant.

Notes on this clonotype: Its antigen is not identified.

The origin of this receptor is a boy less than two years old who had a stem cell transplant for SCID, so the T cells may come from the graft donor. Here the sequenced sample was PBMCs, mostly from graft donor cells, taken 360 days after TCRalphabeta/CD19-depleted stem cell transplant. The chain links TRBV12-3 or TRBV12-4 to TRBJ1-2; 11 nucleotides line up with TRBD1. The CDR3 here is CASSLGTGGAANYGYTF. Here the CDR3 DNA reads TGTGCCAGCAGCCTGGGGACAGGGGGAGCTGCTAACTATGGCTACACCTTC.